Each of the 11 T cell receptor beta chains below was sequenced from the same sample in a study of blood T cells in healthy people across ages. Then a second PCR, running roughly 7 to 11 cycles, was carried out with a sample-barcoded 5' primer and a J-beta primer mix. TCRdb re-derived calls from the 5' RACE reads in MiXCR, one entry per CDR3 protein. In the table there are 550,000 to 750,000 distinct CDR3 sequences, about 21% of which are singletons. Sequenced input: blood. The source of these receptors is a man between 65 and 85 years old in good health.

This clonotype was seen a handful of times. The chain recombines TRBV5-8 with TRBJ1-1, with a possible D match to TRBD1 (5 bases). The CDR3 sequence is 14 residues long. V lost 2 bases and J 5 bases, leaving 13 bases between the germline ends. The germline CDR1 and CDR2 sequences are SGHTS and YDEGEE. CDR3 DNA: TGTGCCAGCAGCTTAGACAGAACGGGGACTGAAGCTTTCTTT. It specifies CASSLDRTGTEAFF.

In its sample, this clonotype was seen a few times. The J gene is TRBJ1-5, the V gene TRBV18; D ambiguous. This CDR3 spans 14 amino acids. Trimming removed 4 bases at V and 0 bases at J, with 7 bases between. The germline V gene encodes CDR1 KGHSH and CDR2 LQKENI. CDR3 loop: CASSHENSNQPQHF. CDR3 DNA sequence: TGTGCCAGCTCACATGAGAATAGCAATCAGCCCCAGCATTTT.

This clonotype has a handful of counts. The rearrangement links TRBV20-1 to TRBJ2-3; 7 positions match TRBD2. Germline trimming cut 5 bases from V and 0 bases from J; bases unmatched to any gene: 5. Germline V gene data show CDR1 as DFQATT and CDR2 as SNEGSKA (reference sequence). The CDR3 covers 14 residues. The DNA of the CDR3 is TGCAGTGCTCCACTAGCGATTAGCACAGATACGCAGTATTTT. It specifies CSAPLAISTDTQYF.

V and J are TRBV10-3 and TRBJ2-5; 7 bases map to TRBD2. V gave up 0 bases and J gave up 5 bases; unmatched junction bases: 3. This CDR3 spans 14 amino acids. Germline V lookup: CDR1 ENHRY, CDR2 SYGVKD. The CDR3 nucleotides are TGTGCCATCAGTGAGTCGAAGGGAGGGGAGACCCAGTACTTC. It encodes CAISESKGGETQYF.

In this sample, this clonotype turned up many times. This chain links TRBV7-2 with TRBJ2-7, with 7 bases that match TRBD1. The CDR3 runs 12 residues. Germline trimming cut 4 bases from V and 6 bases from J; bases unmatched to any gene: 3. The germline V gene has CDR1 SGHTA and CDR2 FQGNSA. The CDR3 region has the DNA TGTGCCAGCAGCTCCTACAGGGGCGAGCAGTACTTC. This gives the protein CASSSYRGEQYF. The entire variable domain, with the rest obtained from reference TRBV7-2 and TRBJ2-7, is as follows: GAGVSQSPSNKVTEKGKDVELRCDPISGHTALYWYRQSLGQGLEFLIYFQGNSAPDKSGLPSDRFSAERTGGSVSTLTIQRTQQEDSAVYLCASSSYRGEQYFGPGTRLTVT.

V and J are TRBV5-1 and TRBJ2-7, with 8 positions matching TRBD1. This CDR3 has 15 residues. CDR1 and CDR2 from the germline V gene are SGHRS and YFSETQ. V dropped 4 bases and J dropped 0; count of bases not matched to a gene: 6. The CDR3 protein is CASSERTGSSYEQYF. DNA for the CDR3: TGCGCCAGCAGCGAACGGACAGGGAGCTCCTACGAGCAGTACTTC.

V usage is TRBV5-1 and J usage is TRBJ1-1, with 7 bases aligning to TRBD1. Trimming removed 4 bases from V and 1 base from J; junction bases left unmatched: 7. Germline V CDR1 and CDR2: SGHRS, YFSETQ. This CDR3 comprises 15 residues. The CDR3 nucleotides are TGCGCCAGCAGCACGGACAGGCCACAGAACACTGAAGCTTTCTTT. Translation: CASSTDRPQNTEAFF.

The CDR3 is CASSHPRGNTEAFF. As DNA, the CDR3 is TGCGCCAGCAGCCACCCCAGGGGAAACACTGAAGCTTTCTTT. The rearrangement links TRBV4-1 to TRBJ1-1; maybe TRBD1 (6 bases). Trimming pared 3 bases from V and 2 bases from J, leaving 10 bases between. Germline lookup yields CDR1 MGHRA and CDR2 YSYEKL. The CDR3 loop spans 14 amino acids.

This chain connects TRBV27 to TRBJ2-7, with D unresolved. CDR3 length: 14 residues. Trimming shortened V by 4 bases and J by 2 bases, and 12 bases separated the two germline ends. Germline-derived CDR1 and CDR2 are MNHEY and SMNVEV (reference sequence). The chain's CDR3 is CASSSTDVTYEQYF. In DNA form, the CDR3 reads TGTGCCAGCAGTTCGACGGACGTTACCTACGAGCAGTACTTC.

Only a few counts were recorded for this clonotype. CDR3 loop: CASTATATNTGELFF. For the CDR3, the DNA is TGTGCCAGCACCGCGACAGCGACGAACACCGGGGAGCTGTTTTTT. V is TRBV2 and J is TRBJ2-2; D is perhaps TRBD1 (5 bases). The CDR3 is 15 residues long. Germline CDR1 reads SNHLY; CDR2 reads FYNNEI. The ends were cut back, 7 bases at V and 0 bases at J, with 12 bases in the middle.

This clonotype showed up just a few times. V and J are TRBV6-5 and TRBJ1-4, with D maybe TRBD1 (5 bases). The length of the CDR3 is 14 residues. Germline CDR1 and CDR2: MNHEY and SVGAGI. Trimming pared 6 bases from V and 3 bases from J, leaving 11 bases between. In DNA form, the CDR3 reads TGTGCCAGCAGCCCAACAGGCTCTAATGAAAAACTGTTTTTT. Its translation: CASSPTGSNEKLFF.